Detailed here is one T cell receptor beta chain. Its antigen is still unknown. Per-base quality was not reported, and no clone a single base away is much larger than it. The sample comes from a study of regulatory T cells in long-lasting Graves disease (dated by TCRdb to 2020 to 2023). In the study overall: To count as having persistent Graves' disease, a patient had to have received antithyroid drug treatment for over 5 years with TSH receptor autoantibodies remaining persistently positive. In the clinical cohort, patients with persistent Graves' disease had used antithyroid drugs for an average of about 10.3 years. A total of about 33 samples underwent TCR sequencing: about 13 from persistent and roughly 20 from newly diagnosed Graves' disease patients. Persistent Graves' disease patients were compared with newly diagnosed Graves' disease patients by peripheral blood TCR sequencing and RNA sequencing. The study was conducted in China and was registered as a clinical trial. General study outcomes and caveats: The authors noted that the small sample size was a limitation that may lower accuracy. More public clonotypes were shared among persistent patients (under 3,000) than among newly diagnosed patients (approximately 1,000). Compared with newly diagnosed patients, patients with persistent Graves' disease had lower TCR Shannon entropy and fewer highly expanded clones, which suggests clonal expansion. Only the TCR beta chain was sequenced and analyzed. The study examined only peripheral blood because the primary lesion, thyroid tissue, could not be accessed. TRBV28, TRBJ1-2 and TRBJ2-5 were preferentially used in persistent disease, while TRBV20-1 and TRBJ2-1 were favored in newly diagnosed disease.

According to the study, the label for this sample's time point signals: persistent/refractory GD, antithyroid drugs over 5 years with positive TRAb. For both TCR sequencing and RNA sequencing, RNA was extracted from PBMCs in TRIzol. The diagnosis of Graves' disease was made according to American Thyroid Association guidelines. Recruitment of patients was carried out at an endocrinology department in Xi'an, China. Each patient gave approximately 10 milliliters of peripheral blood, collected in an EDTA anticoagulant tube. Ficoll Paque Plus density gradient separation was used to isolate PBMCs, and no further T cell sorting was done. An Agilent 2100 Bioanalyzer and agarose gel were used to check RNA quality, while a NanoDrop 2000 measured RNA concentration. The library was produced with multiplex PCR. Instrument on record: Illumina HiSeq 4000. TCR beta libraries were built with iRepertoire HTBI primers and Arm-PCR amplification of CDR3 regions. Before sequencing, the PCR products went through gel purification. The published analysis was carried out like this. Gene usage analysis of CDR3 amino acid clonotypes used the roughly 60 TRBV and 14 to 15 TRBJ segments found across samples. COPE and FqMerger were used to merge the filtered high-quality paired reads into contigs. Contigs were aligned with BLAST to IMGT TRBV, TRBD and TRBJ reference genes, and CDR3 was defined per IMGT. Highly expanded clones were defined as clonotypes with a frequency above 0.1%. Shannon entropy was used to measure repertoire diversity, and the Gini coefficient was used to measure V-J evenness. A clonotype was considered public if more than one individual shared it. The public sequencing data were trimmed at Q25 with fastp and processed into clonotypes with MiXCR by TCRdb, which kept only in-frame beta chains. Each record represents a unique CDR3 protein, reported with the most common genes and DNA among its rows. The V and J calls come from TCRdb's annotation, not from the publication. Recorded for this sample are around 400,000 distinct CDR3 sequences; about a quarter of them occurred a single time. The top ten constitute roughly 26% of the sample.

Spanning cysteine to phenylalanine, the CDR3 consists of 14 amino acids. Of all the DNA, just the CDR3 is kept, 42 bases in frame from base 1. The junction shows trimming of 0 bases on V and 6 bases on J, plus 11 bases between the germline ends. The germline V gene specifies SGHAT as CDR1 and FQNNGV as CDR2. The sample was peripheral blood mononuclear cells (PBMCs), taken when the disease was refractory, from a patient treated with antithyroid drugs. The chain couples TRBV11-2 to TRBJ1-1; no D segment can be confidently identified. This TCR was sampled from a female donor with Graves disease. The base sequence is TGTGCCAGCAGCTTAGATCCAATCCGCTCTGAAGCTTTCTTT. Its protein reads: CASSLDPIRSEAFF.